The rows below give T cell receptor beta chains drawn from one sample of a study of radiation and T cells in renal cell carcinoma. The protocol was immunoSEQ multiplex PCR, while the TCRdb copy is restricted to in-frame clones and leaves out a portion. The data show 150,000 or so clones, 88% seen once. The sequences come from blood, collected from a patient whose treatment included radiotherapy and nephrectomy. Receptors originate from a woman in her sixties or seventies with renal cell carcinoma. CDR3s include the opening cysteine and the closing phenylalanine or tryptophan. A D gene is named only where the DNA matches it firmly. Size is omitted from some rows. Given values are once, few, many or a class for expanded clones.

d_call: NA
clone_size: few
v_call: TRBV9
j_call: TRBJ1-1
cdr3_length: 13
cdr3_nt: TGTGCCAGCAGCGTAGACGGGAACACTGAAGCTTTCTTT
cdr3_aa: CASSVDGNTEAFF

d_call: NA
clone_size: NA
v_call: TRBV6-6
j_call: TRBJ1-5
cdr3_length: 14
cdr3_nt: TGTGCCAGCAGTCCACAGGGAAGCAGTCAGCCCCAGCATTTT
cdr3_aa: CASSPQGSSQPQHF

d_call: NA
clone_size: NA
v_call: TRBV7-2
j_call: TRBJ2-2
cdr3_length: 14
cdr3_nt: TGTGCCAGCAGCTGGGGGGCTAACACCGGGGAGCTGTTTTTT
cdr3_aa: CASSWGANTGELFF

d_call: NA
clone_size: NA
v_call: TRBV5-1
j_call: TRBJ1-6
cdr3_length: 15
cdr3_nt: TGCGCCAGCAGCTTGGAGGGACGATATAATTCACCCCTCCACTTT
cdr3_aa: CASSLEGRYNSPLHF

d_call: TRBD2
clone_size: once
v_call: TRBV11-2
j_call: TRBJ2-3
cdr3_length: 16
cdr3_nt: TGTGCCAGCAGCTTAGTAGCGGGGGGCCTCACAGATACGCAGTATTTT
cdr3_aa: CASSLVAGGLTDTQYF

d_call: NA
clone_size: NA
v_call: TRBV10-3
j_call: TRBJ2-7
cdr3_length: 13
cdr3_nt: TGTGCCATCAGTGATTATAGCAGTCTAAGTCGGTACTTC
cdr3_aa: CAISDYSSLSRYF

d_call: NA
clone_size: NA
v_call: TRBV6-5
j_call: TRBJ1-1
cdr3_length: 13
cdr3_nt: TGTGCCAGCAGTTACTCTACGAGGACTGAAGCTTTCTTT
cdr3_aa: CASSYSTRTEAFF

d_call: NA
clone_size: NA
v_call: TRBV6-1
j_call: TRBJ1-5
cdr3_length: 15
cdr3_nt: TGTGCCAGCAGTGAAGCGGGGGGTACCAATCAGCCCCAGCATTTT
cdr3_aa: CASSEAGGTNQPQHF

d_call: NA
clone_size: NA
v_call: TRBV20-1
j_call: TRBJ2-7
cdr3_length: 11
cdr3_nt: TGCAGTCCTAGTTTGTCCCACGAGCAGTACTTC
cdr3_aa: CSPSLSHEQYF

d_call: NA
clone_size: NA
v_call: TRBV5-1
j_call: TRBJ2-7
cdr3_length: 15
cdr3_nt: TGCGCCAGCAGCCCTACGACAGCATTGTCCTACGAGCAGTACTTC
cdr3_aa: CASSPTTALSYEQYF

d_call: NA
clone_size: NA
v_call: TRBV23-1
j_call: TRBJ2-3
cdr3_length: 16
cdr3_nt: TGCGCCAGCAGTCATTTCTTCGTCGGGTACACAGATACGCAGTATTTT
cdr3_aa: CASSHFFVGYTDTQYF

d_call: NA
clone_size: NA
v_call: TRBV19
j_call: TRBJ2-1
cdr3_length: 14
cdr3_nt: TGTGCCAGTAGTATGTGGGGCACGGCTAATGAGCAGTTCTTC
cdr3_aa: CASSMWGTANEQFF

d_call: TRBD1
clone_size: NA
v_call: TRBV30
j_call: TRBJ1-1
cdr3_length: 14
cdr3_nt: TGTGCCTGGAGTCACCGGGACAGGGAGACTGAAGCTTTCTTT
cdr3_aa: CAWSHRDRETEAFF

d_call: NA
clone_size: once
v_call: TRBV6-4
j_call: TRBJ2-1
cdr3_length: 11
cdr3_nt: TGTGCCAGCACAAGGGGGAATGAGCAGTTCTTC
cdr3_aa: CASTRGNEQFF

d_call: TRBD1
clone_size: NA
v_call: TRBV29-1
j_call: TRBJ1-2
cdr3_length: 13
cdr3_nt: TGCAGCGTCCCGGGACAGGGAGTCTATGGCTACACCTTC
cdr3_aa: CSVPGQGVYGYTF

d_call: TRBD1
clone_size: once
v_call: TRBV7-2
j_call: TRBJ1-2
cdr3_length: 15
cdr3_nt: TGTGCCAGCAGCGAAGGACAGGGGGCCTTCTATGGCTACACCTTC
cdr3_aa: CASSEGQGAFYGYTF

d_call: NA
clone_size: NA
v_call: TRBV18
j_call: TRBJ2-5
cdr3_length: 12
cdr3_nt: TGTGCCAGCTCACCCCCCCAAGAGACCCAGTACTTC
cdr3_aa: CASSPPQETQYF

d_call: NA
clone_size: NA
v_call: TRBV30
j_call: TRBJ2-2
cdr3_length: 19
cdr3_nt: TGTGCCTGGAGTGTATTCTCAATGGCAGGGCCTTCGAACACCGGGGAGCTGTTTTTT
cdr3_aa: CAWSVFSMAGPSNTGELFF

d_call: TRBD2
clone_size: NA
v_call: TRBV5-6
j_call: TRBJ2-5
cdr3_length: 16
cdr3_nt: TGTGCCAGCAGCTCACCCGGGACTAGCCGGCCTCAGGCCCAGTACTTC
cdr3_aa: CASSSPGTSRPQAQYF

d_call: NA
clone_size: NA
v_call: TRBV28
j_call: TRBJ1-2
cdr3_length: 14
cdr3_nt: TGTGCCAGCAGTTCCAGGACGGCGAACTATGGCTACACCTTC
cdr3_aa: CASSSRTANYGYTF

d_call: NA
clone_size: NA
v_call: TRBV6-6
j_call: TRBJ1-1
cdr3_length: 14
cdr3_nt: TGTGCCAGCAGCTTTACAGGAGAGAACACTGAAGCTTTCTTT
cdr3_aa: CASSFTGENTEAFF

d_call: NA
clone_size: NA
v_call: TRBV9
j_call: TRBJ1-1
cdr3_length: 15
cdr3_nt: TGTGCCAGCAGACCTTTGGCACTAGGGAACACTGAAGCTTTCTTT
cdr3_aa: CASRPLALGNTEAFF

d_call: NA
clone_size: NA
v_call: TRBV19
j_call: TRBJ1-2
cdr3_length: 11
cdr3_nt: TGTGCCAGTAGTATCGGAGATGGCTACACCTTC
cdr3_aa: CASSIGDGYTF

d_call: NA
clone_size: NA
v_call: TRBV4-3
j_call: TRBJ2-5
cdr3_length: 15
cdr3_nt: TGCGCCAGCAGCCAAGAGAAAAGCGGTAGGGAGACCCAGTACTTC
cdr3_aa: CASSQEKSGRETQYF

d_call: NA
clone_size: NA
v_call: TRBV5-4
j_call: TRBJ2-7
cdr3_length: 15
cdr3_nt: TGTGCCAGCAGCTTGGGAACGGCGAGCTCCTACGAGCAGTACTTC
cdr3_aa: CASSLGTASSYEQYF

d_call: NA
clone_size: NA
v_call: TRBV9
j_call: TRBJ2-5
cdr3_length: 16
cdr3_nt: TGTGCCAGCAGCGTAGCTGTAGGGGGGCGGGGAGAGACCCAGTACTTC
cdr3_aa: CASSVAVGGRGETQYF

d_call: NA
clone_size: NA
v_call: TRBV18
j_call: TRBJ2-1
cdr3_length: 13
cdr3_nt: TGTGCCAGCTCACGAGTTCCCTACAATGAGCAGTTCTTC
cdr3_aa: CASSRVPYNEQFF

d_call: TRBD2
clone_size: NA
v_call: TRBV5-4
j_call: TRBJ2-3
cdr3_length: 15
cdr3_nt: TGTGCCAGCAGCCCGCAGGGACTAGCATCCGATACGCAGTATTTT
cdr3_aa: CASSPQGLASDTQYF

d_call: TRBD1
clone_size: NA
v_call: TRBV18
j_call: TRBJ1-1
cdr3_length: 16
cdr3_nt: TGTGCCAGCTCACAAGGCTCAGGGGGCGCGAACACTGAAGCTTTCTTT
cdr3_aa: CASSQGSGGANTEAFF

d_call: TRBD1
clone_size: NA
v_call: TRBV6-1
j_call: TRBJ2-5
cdr3_length: 14
cdr3_nt: TGTGCCAGCAGTGGCGGACAGGGGGCACGGACCCAGTACTTC
cdr3_aa: CASSGGQGARTQYF

d_call: NA
clone_size: few
v_call: TRBV5-1
j_call: TRBJ1-3
cdr3_length: 15
cdr3_nt: TGCGCCAGCAGCTTGGACCACCGCTCTGGAAACACCATATATTTT
cdr3_aa: CASSLDHRSGNTIYF

d_call: NA
clone_size: NA
v_call: TRBV7-2
j_call: TRBJ1-1
cdr3_length: 12
cdr3_nt: TGTGCCAGCAGCTTAGTTTGGGGTGAGGCTTTCTTT
cdr3_aa: CASSLVWGEAFF

d_call: NA
clone_size: NA
v_call: TRBV29-1
j_call: TRBJ2-7
cdr3_length: 12
cdr3_nt: TGCAGCGTTGGGGCAGGGTCCTACGAGCAGTACTTC
cdr3_aa: CSVGAGSYEQYF

d_call: NA
clone_size: few
v_call: TRBV7-6
j_call: TRBJ2-7
cdr3_length: 14
cdr3_nt: TGTGCCAGCAGCCCCCTTGGTGTATCCTACGAGCAGTACTTC
cdr3_aa: CASSPLGVSYEQYF

d_call: NA
clone_size: NA
v_call: TRBV6-5
j_call: TRBJ2-7
cdr3_length: 16
cdr3_nt: TGTGCCAGCAGTTACTCGAGTCCGGGCAGGGGCTACGAGCAGTACTTC
cdr3_aa: CASSYSSPGRGYEQYF

d_call: TRBD2
clone_size: NA
v_call: TRBV11-3
j_call: TRBJ2-7
cdr3_length: 15
cdr3_nt: TGTGCCAGCAGCTTAGATAGGGGACTAGCCTACGAGCAGTACTTC
cdr3_aa: CASSLDRGLAYEQYF

d_call: NA
clone_size: NA
v_call: TRBV5-1
j_call: TRBJ1-5
cdr3_length: 13
cdr3_nt: TGCGCCAGCAGTACGGGAAGCAATCAGCCCCAGCATTTT
cdr3_aa: CASSTGSNQPQHF

d_call: NA
clone_size: few
v_call: TRBV2
j_call: TRBJ1-4
cdr3_length: 13
cdr3_nt: TGTGCCAGCAGACAGGCAACTAATGAAAAACTGTTTTTT
cdr3_aa: CASRQATNEKLFF

d_call: NA
clone_size: NA
v_call: TRBV7-2
j_call: TRBJ2-2
cdr3_length: 16
cdr3_nt: TGTGCCAGCAGCTTAGCAAACCGCCGAAACACCGGGGAGCTGTTTTTT
cdr3_aa: CASSLANRRNTGELFF

d_call: TRBD2
clone_size: NA
v_call: TRBV30
j_call: TRBJ2-1
cdr3_length: 19
cdr3_nt: TGTGCCTGTTTGGACACCGGGACTAGCGGGGTTAGCTCCTACAATGAGCAGTTCTTC
cdr3_aa: CACLDTGTSGVSSYNEQFF

d_call: TRBD1
clone_size: NA
v_call: TRBV5-1
j_call: TRBJ2-7
cdr3_length: 13
cdr3_nt: TGCGCCAGCAGCCGGACAGGGAGCTACGAGCAGTACTTC
cdr3_aa: CASSRTGSYEQYF

d_call: NA
clone_size: NA
v_call: TRBV20-1
j_call: TRBJ2-5
cdr3_length: 10
cdr3_nt: TGCAGTGCTAGAGTGGAGACCCAGTACTTC
cdr3_aa: CSARVETQYF

d_call: NA
clone_size: NA
v_call: TRBV2
j_call: TRBJ1-4
cdr3_length: 15
cdr3_nt: TGTGCCAGCAGTGAAATCCTCCCTGGGCGTGAAAAACTGTTTTTT
cdr3_aa: CASSEILPGREKLFF

d_call: NA
clone_size: NA
v_call: TRBV5-8
j_call: TRBJ2-5
cdr3_length: 11
cdr3_nt: TGTGCCAGCAGTCCGCTGGAGACCCAGTACTTC
cdr3_aa: CASSPLETQYF

d_call: NA
clone_size: NA
v_call: TRBV6-5
j_call: TRBJ1-2
cdr3_length: 13
cdr3_nt: TGTGCCAGCAGTTACCGGGGAGGTTTTGGCTACACCTTC
cdr3_aa: CASSYRGGFGYTF

d_call: NA
clone_size: NA
v_call: TRBV7-2
j_call: TRBJ1-2
cdr3_length: 13
cdr3_nt: TGTGCCAGCAGCTCGTCTCAATTCTATGGCTACACCTTC
cdr3_aa: CASSSSQFYGYTF

d_call: TRBD1
clone_size: NA
v_call: TRBV5-1
j_call: TRBJ2-7
cdr3_length: 17
cdr3_nt: TGCGCCAGCAGCTACCAAACTCCCGGGACAGGGAGAAGCGAGCAGTACTTC
cdr3_aa: CASSYQTPGTGRSEQYF

d_call: TRBD2
clone_size: NA
v_call: TRBV5-3
j_call: TRBJ2-2
cdr3_length: 18
cdr3_nt: TGTGCCAGAAGCTTGGAACTAGCGGGGGGGCGCGACACCGGGGAGCTGTTTTTT
cdr3_aa: CARSLELAGGRDTGELFF

d_call: NA
clone_size: NA
v_call: TRBV7-8
j_call: TRBJ2-7
cdr3_length: 13
cdr3_nt: TGTGCCAGCAGCTTAGGGGAGTCCTACGAGCAGTACTTC
cdr3_aa: CASSLGESYEQYF

d_call: NA
clone_size: NA
v_call: TRBV7-2
j_call: TRBJ1-5
cdr3_length: 13
cdr3_nt: TGTGCCAGCAGTTTCCCAGGGACCCAGCCCCAGCATTTT
cdr3_aa: CASSFPGTQPQHF

d_call: NA
clone_size: NA
v_call: TRBV6-5
j_call: TRBJ2-2
cdr3_length: 15
cdr3_nt: TGTGCCAGCAGTTACTCGGGCAGACACACCCGGGAGCTGTTTTTT
cdr3_aa: CASSYSGRHTRELFF

d_call: NA
clone_size: NA
v_call: TRBV19
j_call: TRBJ1-2
cdr3_length: 11
cdr3_nt: TGTGCCACGGGACGGGACTATGGCTACACCTTC
cdr3_aa: CATGRDYGYTF